This is a list of T cell receptor beta chains from one sample in a study of siplizumab effects on memory and regulatory T cells. TCRdb keeps only in-frame clones here, not all; method: immunoSEQ multiplex PCR. Seen here are around 83,000 clones, 90% observed once, and the top ten hold about 16%. The sequenced material came from CD4+ T cells sorted from blood. All receptors derive from a human donor in good health. The CDR3 runs from the conserved cysteine through the conserved F or W. Fields, in order: clone size, J gene, V gene, D gene, CDR3 DNA, CDR3 protein. D genes are given only for firm matches. The size entry is marked missing in some rows and otherwise reads once, few, many or a size class.

clone_size: .; j_call: TRBJ2-3; v_call: TRBV11-3; d_call: TRBD1; cdr3_nt: TGTGCCAGCAGCGGACGGACAGGATGGGTCGGAGATACGCAGTATTTT; cdr3_aa: CASSGRTGWVGDTQYF
clone_size: .; j_call: TRBJ2-7; v_call: TRBV5-5; d_call: .; cdr3_nt: TGTGCCAGCAGCTTGGGTCCTGGACGGTTTCCCTACGAGCAGTACTTC; cdr3_aa: CASSLGPGRFPYEQYF
clone_size: once; j_call: TRBJ1-4; v_call: TRBV7-6; d_call: TRBD1; cdr3_nt: TGTGCCAGCAGCCGGCAGGGGGTAAATGAAAAACTGTTTTTT; cdr3_aa: CASSRQGVNEKLFF
clone_size: .; j_call: TRBJ2-3; v_call: TRBV29-1; d_call: TRBD1; cdr3_nt: TGCAGCGTTGGACAGGGTACTAGCACAGATACGCAGTATTTT; cdr3_aa: CSVGQGTSTDTQYF
clone_size: .; j_call: TRBJ1-1; v_call: TRBV18; d_call: .; cdr3_nt: TGTGCCAGCTCCGAGAGTGTGGGCACTGAAGCTTTCTTT; cdr3_aa: CASSESVGTEAFF
clone_size: few; j_call: TRBJ1-1; v_call: TRBV30; d_call: .; cdr3_nt: TGTGCCTGGCAAGAAGGGGGGGACACTGAAGCTTTCTTT; cdr3_aa: CAWQEGGDTEAFF
clone_size: once; j_call: TRBJ1-2; v_call: TRBV9; d_call: TRBD1; cdr3_nt: TGTGCCAGCAGTGCACGGGACAGCCGTTTAAAGGCCGATGGCTACACCTTC; cdr3_aa: CASSARDSRLKADGYTF
clone_size: .; j_call: TRBJ1-5; v_call: TRBV19; d_call: TRBD1; cdr3_nt: TGTGCCAGTAACAAGGACAGGGGGCTATCGGGCAATCAGCCCCAGCATTTT; cdr3_aa: CASNKDRGLSGNQPQHF
clone_size: .; j_call: TRBJ2-5; v_call: TRBV14; d_call: TRBD2; cdr3_nt: TGTGCCAGCAGCGGACTAGCTAGAGAGACCCAGTACTTC; cdr3_aa: CASSGLARETQYF
clone_size: .; j_call: TRBJ2-5; v_call: TRBV5-1; d_call: .; cdr3_nt: TGCGCCAGCAGCTTATGGGGGAAAGAGACCCAGTACTTC; cdr3_aa: CASSLWGKETQYF
clone_size: .; j_call: TRBJ2-1; v_call: TRBV20-1; d_call: TRBD1; cdr3_nt: TGCAGTGCCGGGGACAGCAATGAGCAGTTCTTC; cdr3_aa: CSAGDSNEQFF
clone_size: .; j_call: TRBJ2-7; v_call: TRBV2; d_call: TRBD1; cdr3_nt: TGTGCCAGCAGTGGGGGACAGGGGGTATACGAGCAGTACTTC; cdr3_aa: CASSGGQGVYEQYF
clone_size: .; j_call: TRBJ1-1; v_call: TRBV15; d_call: .; cdr3_nt: TGTGCCACCAGCAGAGATACGGGTGGCCCTGAAGCTTTCTTT; cdr3_aa: CATSRDTGGPEAFF
clone_size: few; j_call: TRBJ1-5; v_call: TRBV19; d_call: TRBD1; cdr3_nt: TGTGCCAGTAGTATAGCAGGGGGCCGGCAGCCCCAGCATTTT; cdr3_aa: CASSIAGGRQPQHF
clone_size: .; j_call: TRBJ2-4; v_call: TRBV9; d_call: TRBD1; cdr3_nt: TGTGCCAGCAGCCGAGGACAGGGGAGAAACATTCAGTACTTC; cdr3_aa: CASSRGQGRNIQYF
clone_size: .; j_call: TRBJ1-2; v_call: TRBV2; d_call: TRBD1; cdr3_nt: TGTGCCAGCAGTGGGGACAGCCCCTATGGCTACACCTTC; cdr3_aa: CASSGDSPYGYTF
clone_size: .; j_call: TRBJ1-2; v_call: TRBV5-6; d_call: TRBD1; cdr3_nt: TGTGCCAGCAGCTTTCCAGGGGGTCGGGGCTACACCTTC; cdr3_aa: CASSFPGGRGYTF
clone_size: .; j_call: TRBJ2-5; v_call: TRBV2; d_call: TRBD1; cdr3_nt: TGTGCCAGCAGTTCGGGACAGGGGAGTGAGACCCAGTACTTC; cdr3_aa: CASSSGQGSETQYF
clone_size: .; j_call: TRBJ1-2; v_call: TRBV28; d_call: .; cdr3_nt: TGTGCCAGCAGGGACAGCTCGGTCGGCTACACCTTC; cdr3_aa: CASRDSSVGYTF
clone_size: .; j_call: TRBJ2-7; v_call: TRBV18; d_call: .; cdr3_nt: TGTGCCAGCTCACCAACAGGGTCATACGAGCAGTACTTC; cdr3_aa: CASSPTGSYEQYF
clone_size: .; j_call: TRBJ1-5; v_call: TRBV5-1; d_call: .; cdr3_nt: TGCGCCAGCAGCTTGGACGGGCCCAATCAGCCCCAGCATTTT; cdr3_aa: CASSLDGPNQPQHF
clone_size: .; j_call: TRBJ2-3; v_call: TRBV6-1; d_call: .; cdr3_nt: TGTGCCGGCAGTAGACAATCCGGGGATACGCAGTATTTT; cdr3_aa: CAGSRQSGDTQYF
clone_size: .; j_call: TRBJ2-2; v_call: TRBV18; d_call: TRBD2; cdr3_nt: TGTGCCAGCTCACCGGAGCGGGAGTTTGTCGGGGAGCTGTTTTTT; cdr3_aa: CASSPEREFVGELFF
clone_size: .; j_call: TRBJ2-1; v_call: TRBV5-1; d_call: .; cdr3_nt: TGCGCCAGCAGCCCGGGGTACGCGGCAGAGCAGTTCTTC; cdr3_aa: CASSPGYAAEQFF
clone_size: .; j_call: TRBJ2-3; v_call: TRBV7-2; d_call: .; cdr3_nt: TGTGCCAGCAGCCCGGGTAGCACAGATACGCAGTATTTT; cdr3_aa: CASSPGSTDTQYF
clone_size: .; j_call: TRBJ2-7; v_call: TRBV11-1; d_call: .; cdr3_nt: TGTGCCAGCAGCAATAGCAGGGCTCCGGTTAGCTACGAGCAGTACTTC; cdr3_aa: CASSNSRAPVSYEQYF
clone_size: once; j_call: TRBJ2-1; v_call: TRBV2; d_call: TRBD2; cdr3_nt: TGTGCCAGCAGTGGGGGGACTAGCGGGGCCTACAATGAGCAGTTCTTC; cdr3_aa: CASSGGTSGAYNEQFF
clone_size: once; j_call: TRBJ1-2; v_call: TRBV7-9; d_call: TRBD1; cdr3_nt: TGTGCCAGCAGCCGTGGACAGGACTATGGCTACACCTTC; cdr3_aa: CASSRGQDYGYTF
clone_size: .; j_call: TRBJ2-5; v_call: TRBV10-3; d_call: .; cdr3_nt: TGTGCCATCAGTGAGTCGGGGGCAGGCCATAGGGAGACCCAGTACTTC; cdr3_aa: CAISESGAGHRETQYF
clone_size: .; j_call: TRBJ2-7; v_call: TRBV28; d_call: TRBD2; cdr3_nt: TGTGCCAGCAGTTTCCAGCTAGGACTAGCGGGGCTTTCCTACGAGCAGTACTTC; cdr3_aa: CASSFQLGLAGLSYEQYF
clone_size: .; j_call: TRBJ2-3; v_call: TRBV9; d_call: .; cdr3_nt: TGTGCCAGCAGCTCAGGGGGGGGCGTTAGCACAGATACGCAGTATTTT; cdr3_aa: CASSSGGGVSTDTQYF
clone_size: once; j_call: TRBJ2-1; v_call: TRBV7-9; d_call: .; cdr3_nt: TGTGCCAGCAGCACCTTCCGGGACTTCTCCTACAATGAGCAGTTCTTC; cdr3_aa: CASSTFRDFSYNEQFF
clone_size: .; j_call: TRBJ1-2; v_call: TRBV18; d_call: .; cdr3_nt: TGTGCCAGCTCACCACTGGGCAGCCTTAGAGATAACTATGGCTACACCTTC; cdr3_aa: CASSPLGSLRDNYGYTF
clone_size: .; j_call: TRBJ1-2; v_call: TRBV6-1; d_call: .; cdr3_nt: TGTGCCTACAGCGATCTTGGCTACACCTTC; cdr3_aa: CAYSDLGYTF
clone_size: .; j_call: TRBJ2-7; v_call: TRBV4-1; d_call: .; cdr3_nt: TGCGCCAGCAGCCCTCCCGGGGGGCGAGGCGAATACGAGCAGTACTTC; cdr3_aa: CASSPPGGRGEYEQYF
clone_size: .; j_call: TRBJ2-5; v_call: TRBV15; d_call: .; cdr3_nt: TGTGCCACCAGCAGAGACGGCCGGGAGCAAGAGACCCAGTACTTC; cdr3_aa: CATSRDGREQETQYF
clone_size: .; j_call: TRBJ1-3; v_call: TRBV5-6; d_call: .; cdr3_nt: TGTGCCAGCAGCTTGGTAGGGACGGCTGGAAACACCATATATTTT; cdr3_aa: CASSLVGTAGNTIYF
clone_size: .; j_call: TRBJ2-7; v_call: TRBV7-8; d_call: TRBD2; cdr3_nt: TGTGCCAGCAGCCAGGGCAGGAGTACGGGGGGCTACGAGCAGTACTTC; cdr3_aa: CASSQGRSTGGYEQYF
clone_size: .; j_call: TRBJ2-2; v_call: TRBV29-1; d_call: TRBD2; cdr3_nt: TGCAGCGTTGATGGGCTAGCGGGAGGCTTAGGAGTACACCGGGGAGCTGTTTTT; cdr3_aa: CSVDGLAGGLGVHRGAVF
clone_size: few; j_call: TRBJ1-2; v_call: TRBV6-1; d_call: TRBD1; cdr3_nt: TGTGCCAGCAGTGCTGGGACAGGTGGCTACACCTTC; cdr3_aa: CASSAGTGGYTF
clone_size: .; j_call: TRBJ1-2; v_call: TRBV6-1; d_call: .; cdr3_nt: TGTGCCAGCAGTGAACAGGGGATGGGGTATGGCTACACCTTC; cdr3_aa: CASSEQGMGYGYTF
clone_size: .; j_call: TRBJ1-3; v_call: TRBV18; d_call: TRBD1; cdr3_nt: TGTGCCAGCTCACTAGACAGGGCTGGAAACACCATATATTTT; cdr3_aa: CASSLDRAGNTIYF
clone_size: .; j_call: TRBJ1-2; v_call: TRBV19; d_call: .; cdr3_nt: TGTGCCAGTAGAGGGAATGAATGGGGCTACACCTTC; cdr3_aa: CASRGNEWGYTF
clone_size: .; j_call: TRBJ2-1; v_call: TRBV6-1; d_call: .; cdr3_nt: TGTGCCAGCAGTGATTCGGGCAGGACCTCCTACAATGAGCAGTTCTTC; cdr3_aa: CASSDSGRTSYNEQFF
clone_size: .; j_call: TRBJ2-5; v_call: TRBV30; d_call: .; cdr3_nt: TGTGCCTGGGGTCCAGGGGGGGAGAGGGAGACCCAGTACTTC; cdr3_aa: CAWGPGGERETQYF
clone_size: few; j_call: TRBJ1-1; v_call: TRBV5-4; d_call: TRBD1; cdr3_nt: TGTGCCAGCAGCTTGGGGACAGGGGTGAACACTGAAGCTTTCTTT; cdr3_aa: CASSLGTGVNTEAFF
clone_size: .; j_call: TRBJ2-5; v_call: TRBV7-7; d_call: .; cdr3_nt: TGTGCTAGCAGTAAACAGCGGTTGGAGACCCAGTACTTC; cdr3_aa: CASSKQRLETQYF
clone_size: .; j_call: TRBJ2-2; v_call: TRBV4-1; d_call: TRBD1; cdr3_nt: TGCGCCAGCAGCCGCCCGGGCAGGGGGCGCACCGGGGAGCTGTTTTTT; cdr3_aa: CASSRPGRGRTGELFF
clone_size: .; j_call: TRBJ2-7; v_call: TRBV6-6; d_call: TRBD1; cdr3_nt: TGTGCCAGCAGTGGAGACAGGGTGGGGTACGAGCAGTACTTC; cdr3_aa: CASSGDRVGYEQYF
clone_size: .; j_call: TRBJ1-1; v_call: TRBV5-4; d_call: .; cdr3_nt: TGTGCCAGCAGCGCCTCCATGATGAACACTGAAGCTTTCTTT; cdr3_aa: CASSASMMNTEAFF
clone_size: .; j_call: TRBJ1-1; v_call: TRBV18; d_call: TRBD1; cdr3_nt: TGTGCCAGCTCGCCTCTTGTGGGACAGACCAACACTGAAGCTTTCTTT; cdr3_aa: CASSPLVGQTNTEAFF
clone_size: .; j_call: TRBJ2-1; v_call: TRBV11-3; d_call: TRBD1; cdr3_nt: TGTGCCAGCAGCCCCAGGGGGACGGCCTACAATGAGCAGTTCTTC; cdr3_aa: CASSPRGTAYNEQFF
clone_size: .; j_call: TRBJ2-7; v_call: TRBV18; d_call: .; cdr3_nt: TGTGCCAGCTCACCGACAGTCAGCTCCTACGAGCAGTACTTC; cdr3_aa: CASSPTVSSYEQYF
clone_size: .; j_call: TRBJ2-5; v_call: TRBV19; d_call: .; cdr3_nt: TGTGCCAGTAGTATCGGTGGCTCTCAAGAGACCCAGTACTTC; cdr3_aa: CASSIGGSQETQYF
clone_size: few; j_call: TRBJ1-1; v_call: TRBV9; d_call: .; cdr3_nt: TGTGCCAGCAGCGTAGCCCCAGGGCCCATGAACACTGAAGCTTTCTTT; cdr3_aa: CASSVAPGPMNTEAFF
clone_size: .; j_call: TRBJ2-5; v_call: TRBV29-1; d_call: .; cdr3_nt: TGCAGCGTTGAACCCAAAGAGACCCAGTACTTC; cdr3_aa: CSVEPKETQYF